The 22 T cell receptor beta chains below all came from one sample that was sequenced in a study of post-analysis software for immune sequencing data. Findings and limits, study-wide: Elevated frequency relative to controls characterized roughly 5 TRBV segments in patients, TRBV5-6, TRBV5-1 and TRBV20-1 among them.

Unique-molecular-identifier-tagged TCR beta cDNA libraries were used. TCRdb re-called the PCR reads through MiXCR, storing one row per CDR3 protein. The data show roughly 600,000 distinct CDR3 sequences, 44% seen once. These receptors' antigens are unknown. The source material was blood. The receptors originated from a girl under 18 with multiple sclerosis.

The chain is built from TRBV7-2 and TRBJ2-6, with D unclear. CDR1 is SGHTA, CDR2 FQGNSA, per germline. The CDR3 totals 15 residues. V was cut by 4 bases and J by 0 bases, with 7 bases left in between. The CDR3 loop reads CASSSSGSGANVLTF. In nucleotides, the CDR3 is TGTGCCAGCAGCTCGTCAGGCTCTGGGGCCAACGTCCTGACTTTC.

V gene TRBV2 combines with J gene TRBJ2-3, with 8 bases lining up with TRBD1. V lost 7 bases, J lost 3 bases, and 9 bases stayed unmatched. CDR1 and CDR2 from the germline V gene are SNHLY and FYNNEI. The CDR3 is made up of 15 amino acids. The CDR3, as DNA: TGTGCCAGCAACGTTCAGGGGGCGCGAACAGATACGCAGTATTTT. Its protein product is CASNVQGARTDTQYF.

This clonotype was counted only a few times. V gene TRBV9 combines with J gene TRBJ2-5; maybe TRBD2 (6 bases). Trimming removed 2 bases at V and 3 bases at J, with 11 bases between. The CDR3 totals 14 residues. Germline CDR1 SGDLS, CDR2 YYNGEE. The CDR3, as DNA: TGTGCCAGCAGCGTTTCCGGGACTGAAGAGACCCAGTACTTC. This codes for CASSVSGTEETQYF. The full variable domain, rest sourced from reference TRBV9 and TRBJ2-5, is DSGVTQTPKHLITATGQRVTLRCSPRSGDLSVYWYQQSLDQGLQFLIQYYNGEERAKGNILERFSAQQFPDLHSELNLSSLELGDSALYFCASSVSGTEETQYFGPGTRLLVL.

This clonotype was detected a few times. This chain links TRBV6-5 with TRBJ2-7; D may be TRBD2 (5 bases). The CDR3 is made up of 16 amino acids. CDR1 and CDR2 (germline): MNHEY, SVGAGI. V was clipped by 0 bases and J by 2 bases, with 14 bases between them. The CDR3 sequence is CASSYSTRDYPYEQYF. CDR3 in DNA: TGTGCCAGCAGTTACTCGACACGAGACTACCCCTACGAGCAGTACTTC.

The V call is TRBV11-3, the J call TRBJ2-1; either TRBD1 or TRBD2 may supply D (6 bases each). The CDR3 is 17 amino acids. V was cut by 1 base and J by 4 bases, with 17 bases left in between. CDR1 and CDR2 (germline): SGHNT, YENEEA. CDR3 sequence: CASSLGSPRRGYNEQFF. The CDR3 DNA reads TGTGCCAGCAGCTTAGGGTCTCCTCGGAGGGGGTACAATGAGCAGTTCTTC.

The chain couples TRBV27 to TRBJ2-1; D unclear. Germline CDR1 reads MNHEY; CDR2 reads SMNVEV (reference sequence). This CDR3 has 14 amino acids. The ends were cut back, 5 bases at V and 3 bases at J, with 11 bases in the middle. The CDR3 coding sequence is TGTGCCAGCAGTCAAGGGAATGGCTACAATGAGCAGTTCTTC. Encoded protein: CASSQGNGYNEQFF.

This clonotype was seen more than once but under ten times. This rearrangement joins TRBV20-1 to TRBJ2-3; no definite D call. The V gene lost 6 bases and the J gene lost 0 bases, with 13 bases spanning the gap. CDR3 size: 14 residues. Germline V lookup: CDR1 DFQATT, CDR2 SNEGSKA (reference sequence). CDR3 sequence (DNA): TGCAGTGCCCGCGGCGGTTTTAGCACAGATACGCAGTATTTT. Translating it yields CSARGGFSTDTQYF.

The chain has TRBV6-2 or TRBV6-3 and TRBJ2-7; no reliable D call. Germline V CDR1 and CDR2: MNHEY, SVGEGT. The CDR3 loop spans 13 amino acids. With 7 bases removed from V and 2 bases from J, the gap between germline ends came to 12 bases. CDR3: CASTQPPPYEQYF. CDR3 bases: TGTGCCAGCACGCAGCCACCTCCCTACGAGCAGTACTTC.

This sequence joins TRBV5-1 and TRBJ2-7; 8 bases agree with TRBD1. CDR1 is SGHRS, CDR2 YFSETQ, per germline. V lost 0 bases to trimming and J lost 3 bases; unmatched junction nucleotides: 11. CDR3 length: 17 residues. Written as DNA, the CDR3 is TGCGCCAGCAGCTTGGACCGTTTGGACAGGGTAGACTACGAGCAGTACTTC. Translated, it gives CASSLDRLDRVDYEQYF. Complete variable domain (other parts from reference TRBV5-1 and TRBJ2-7): KAGVTQTPRYLIKTRGQQVTLSCSPISGHRSVSWYQQTPGQGLQFLFEYFSETQRNKGNFPGRFSGRQFSNSRSEMNVSTLELGDSALYLCASSLDRLDRVDYEQYFGPGTRLTVT.

This chain uses TRBV7-9 with TRBJ1-5, with D perhaps matching TRBD1 (5 bases). Germline CDR1 SEHNR, CDR2 FQNEAQ (reference sequence). Trimming removed 1 base from V and 5 bases from J, with 9 bases in between. The CDR3 consists of 14 residues. CDR3 in amino acids: CASSLGGSDQPQHF. As DNA, the CDR3 is TGTGCCAGCAGCTTAGGGGGGAGTGATCAGCCCCAGCATTTT.

V usage is TRBV6-5 and J usage is TRBJ2-1; either TRBD1 or TRBD2 may supply D (5 bases each). The germline CDR1 and CDR2 sequences are MNHEY and SVGAGI. The CDR3 totals 19 residues. V dropped 0 bases and J dropped 0 bases, with 18 bases sitting between them. Here the CDR3 reads CASSYSTGRQPSSYNEQFF. The CDR3 bases are TGTGCCAGCAGTTACTCGACGGGGAGACAGCCTAGCTCCTACAATGAGCAGTTCTTC.

The V gene is TRBV25-1, the J gene TRBJ1-4; D is possibly TRBD1 (5 bases). CDR3 length equals 15 residues. V was cut by 4 bases and J by 8 bases, with 17 bases left in between. CDR1 and CDR2 (germline): MGHDK, SYGVNS. The CDR3 DNA is TGTGCCAGCAGTGCCACGTTGCGGGGCCGGGAAAAACTGTTTTTT. This gives the protein CASSATLRGREKLFF. The whole variable domain, remainder taken from reference TRBV25-1 and TRBJ1-4, is EADIYQTPRYLVIGTGKKITLECSQTMGHDKMYWYQQDPGMELHLIHYSYGVNSTEKGDLSSESTVSRIRTEHFPLTLESARPSHTSQYLCASSATLRGREKLFFGSGTQLSVL.

The chain recombines TRBV5-6 with TRBJ2-4; D may be TRBD1 (5 bases). Germline V gene lookup returns CDR1 SGHDT and CDR2 YYEEEE. The V end was cut by 1 base, the J end by 13 bases, with 12 bases between. CDR3 length: 12 amino acids. The chain's CDR3 is CASSLIQGGQYF. The CDR3 coding sequence is TGTGCCAGCAGCTTGATCCAGGGTGGGCAGTACTTC.

To note about this clonotype: One end of the junction is discordant with germline, which a read error may explain. The chain combines TRBV12-3 or TRBV12-4 with TRBJ2-1; perhaps TRBD2 as D (6 bases). The CDR3 runs 14 residues. In DNA form, the CDR3 reads TGTACCAGCAGTGCCAGCGGGCGCCCCAATGAGCAGTTCTTC. It is translated as CTSSASGRPNEQFF.

This clonotype was seen a handful of times. J is TRBJ1-4 and V is TRBV25-1; perhaps TRBD1 as D (5 bases). Germline V gene sequence: CDR1 MGHDK, CDR2 SYGVNS. The V end lost 9 bases, the J end lost 8 bases, and 13 bases lay between the germline ends. The CDR3 has 12 amino acids. CDR3 loop: CASCRDLEKLFF. In DNA, the CDR3 is TGTGCCAGTTGTCGGGACCTGGAAAAACTGTTTTTT.

This clonotype was counted once. This chain connects TRBV15 to TRBJ1-2; D uncertain. V was trimmed by 5 bases and J by 3 bases, leaving 13 bases between them. CDR1 LNHNV and CDR2 YYDKDF come from the germline V gene (reference sequence). The CDR3 runs 14 residues. CDR3 nucleotide sequence: TGTGCCACCAGCCCCGGGGTGACGGACTATGGCTACACCTTC. Translated: CATSPGVTDYGYTF.

The chain joins TRBV4-2 to TRBJ2-1, with 7 bases that match TRBD2. V trimming: 4 bases; J trimming: 6 bases; junction bases outside the gene matches: 3. This CDR3 spans 13 amino acids. The germline CDR1 and CDR2 sequences are LGHNA and YNFKEQ. The CDR3: CASSREGFNEQFF. CDR3 in DNA: TGTGCCAGCAGCCGGGAGGGATTCAATGAGCAGTTCTTC.

This rearrangement joins TRBV7-2 to TRBJ2-2, with D possibly matching TRBD1 (6 bases). Trimming left V 5 bases short and J 1 base short, with 11 bases between. The CDR3 extends over 15 amino acids. Germline values: CDR1 SGHTA, CDR2 FQGNSA. The CDR3, as DNA: TGTGCCAGCAGCCGGCGGACAGTGAACACCGGGGAGCTGTTTTTT. This codes for CASSRRTVNTGELFF.

With regard to this clonotype: Germline and junction disagree at one end, which may indicate a read error. The V and J genes are TRBV7-7 and TRBJ2-5, with D tentatively TRBD2 (7 bases). CDR3 length equals 14 residues. Germline CDR1 reads SSHAT; CDR2 reads FNYEAQ (reference sequence). CDR3 sequence (DNA): TGTTCCAGCAGCTTAGGCGGGGGCCGGGAGACCCAGTACTTC. As protein: CSSSLGGGRETQYF.

The chain recombines TRBV3-1 with TRBJ1-2, with a possible D match to TRBD1 (5 bases). This CDR3 has 15 amino acids. CDR1 and CDR2 (germline): LGHDT, YNNKEL (reference sequence). V lost 5 bases and J 7 bases, leaving 20 bases between the germline ends. In DNA form, the CDR3 reads TGTGCCAGCAGCTCTACCGGGACTGACTCGTTTGGCTACACCTTC. This encodes CASSSTGTDSFGYTF.

The rearrangement uses TRBV20-1 and TRBJ2-5; D possibly corresponds to TRBD2 (5 bases). The CDR3 loop spans 15 amino acids. The V end was cut by 0 bases, the J end by 2 bases, with 13 bases between. CDR1 and CDR2 from the germline V gene are DFQATT and SNEGSKA (reference sequence). The chain's CDR3 is CSARELRRVQETQYF. The CDR3 DNA sequence: TGCAGTGCTAGAGAACTAAGGCGGGTACAAGAGACCCAGTACTTC.

This clonotype has only a few counts. The chain joins TRBV5-1 to TRBJ2-3, with D tentatively TRBD1 (5 bases). The CDR3 extends over 13 amino acids. Germline V gives CDR1 SGHRS, CDR2 YFSETQ. V was pared by 4 bases and J by 6 bases, with 12 bases between. The CDR3 sequence is CASSDRTRDTQYF. CDR3 DNA: TGCGCCAGCAGCGACCGGACAAGGGATACGCAGTATTTT.